This T cell receptor (beta chain) was retrieved from a study of T cells after yellow fever vaccination. This CDR3 has 16 residues. V was pared by 7 bases and J by 0 bases, with 5 bases of the junction left unmatched. Germline V gene lookup returns CDR1 LNHDA and CDR2 SQIVND (reference sequence). The study made its TCR cDNA through 5'RACE template switching. That step introduced a universal primer site along with UMIs. TCRdb reprocessed the 5' RACE reads with MiXCR, giving one entry per CDR3 protein. The profile shows fewer than 400,000 distinct CDR3 sequences, more than 5.5% of them singletons. Study-wide points: The appearance of a small share of clonotypes in both CD4 and CD8 compartments was observed. Any FACS-sorted repertoire could hold abundant clonotypes that contaminate it from the bulk population. Reappearing after the booster were most of the clones from primary vaccination (less than 97% CD4, about 88% CD8).

This clonotype was detected a few times. Antigen: not known. The origin of this receptor is a man aged 25-45 years who received the YFV17D yellow fever vaccine. Here the sequenced sample was PBMCs, taken 5 days after the yellow fever booster vaccination. V and J are TRBV19 and TRBJ2-1; 11 bases agree with TRBD2. DNA of the CDR3: TGTGCCAGTACCCTAGCGGGAGGACCCTCCTACAATGAGCAGTTCTTC. This codes for CASTLAGGPSYNEQFF.